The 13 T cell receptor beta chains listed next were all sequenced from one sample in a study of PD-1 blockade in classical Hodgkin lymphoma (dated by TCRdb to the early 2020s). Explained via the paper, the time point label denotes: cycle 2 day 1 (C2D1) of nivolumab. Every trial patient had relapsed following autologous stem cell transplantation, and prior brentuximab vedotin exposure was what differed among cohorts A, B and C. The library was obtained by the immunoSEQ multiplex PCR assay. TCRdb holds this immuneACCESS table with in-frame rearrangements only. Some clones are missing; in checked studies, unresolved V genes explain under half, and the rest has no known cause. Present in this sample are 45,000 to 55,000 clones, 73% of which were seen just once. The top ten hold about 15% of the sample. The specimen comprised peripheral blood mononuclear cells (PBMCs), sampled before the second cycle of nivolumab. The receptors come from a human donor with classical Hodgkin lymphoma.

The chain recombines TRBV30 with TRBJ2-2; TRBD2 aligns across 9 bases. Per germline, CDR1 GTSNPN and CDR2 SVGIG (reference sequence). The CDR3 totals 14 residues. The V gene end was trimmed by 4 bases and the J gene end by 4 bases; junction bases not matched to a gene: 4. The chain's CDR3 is CAWKREEGTGELFF. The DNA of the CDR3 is TGTGCCTGGAAGCGGGAGGAGGGCACCGGGGAGCTGTTTTTT.

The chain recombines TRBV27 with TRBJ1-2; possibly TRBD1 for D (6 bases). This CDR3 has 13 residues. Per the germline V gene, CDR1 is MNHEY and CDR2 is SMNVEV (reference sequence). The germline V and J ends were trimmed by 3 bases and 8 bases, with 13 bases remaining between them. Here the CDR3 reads CASSFTGSYGYTF. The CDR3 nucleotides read TGTGCCAGCAGTTTTACAGGGAGTTACGGCTACACCTTC.

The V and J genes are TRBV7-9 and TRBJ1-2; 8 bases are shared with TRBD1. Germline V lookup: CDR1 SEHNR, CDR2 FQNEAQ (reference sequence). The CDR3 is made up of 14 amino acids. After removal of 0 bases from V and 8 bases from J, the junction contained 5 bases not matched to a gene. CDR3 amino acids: CASSLAGTGVGYTF. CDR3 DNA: TGTGCCAGCAGCTTAGCGGGGACAGGAGTAGGCTACACCTTC.

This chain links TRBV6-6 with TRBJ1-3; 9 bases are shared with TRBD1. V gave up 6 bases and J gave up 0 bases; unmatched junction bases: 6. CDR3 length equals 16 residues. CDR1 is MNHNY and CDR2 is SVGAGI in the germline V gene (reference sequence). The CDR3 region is CASRLGTGSSGNTIYF. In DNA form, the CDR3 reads TGTGCCAGCAGGCTTGGGACAGGGAGCTCTGGAAACACCATATATTTT.

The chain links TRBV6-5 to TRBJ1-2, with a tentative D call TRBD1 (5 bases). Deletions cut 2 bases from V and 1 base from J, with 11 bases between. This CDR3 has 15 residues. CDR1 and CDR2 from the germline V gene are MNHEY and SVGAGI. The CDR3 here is CASSYGGSINYGYTF. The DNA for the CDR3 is TGTGCCAGCAGTTACGGGGGAAGTATTAACTATGGCTACACCTTC.

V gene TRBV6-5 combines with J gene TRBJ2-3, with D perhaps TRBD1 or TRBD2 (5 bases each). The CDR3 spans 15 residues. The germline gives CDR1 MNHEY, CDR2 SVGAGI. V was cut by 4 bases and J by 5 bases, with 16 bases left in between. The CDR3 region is CASSFFRAGGDTQYF. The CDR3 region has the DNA TGTGCCAGCAGTTTCTTCAGGGCTGGGGGAGATACGCAGTATTTT.

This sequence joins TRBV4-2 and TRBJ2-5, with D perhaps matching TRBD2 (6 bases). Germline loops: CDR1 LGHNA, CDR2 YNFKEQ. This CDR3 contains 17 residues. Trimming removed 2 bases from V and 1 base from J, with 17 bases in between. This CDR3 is CASSQIGTAGPQETQYF. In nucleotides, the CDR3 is TGTGCCAGCAGCCAAATAGGGACGGCGGGACCCCAAGAGACCCAGTACTTC.

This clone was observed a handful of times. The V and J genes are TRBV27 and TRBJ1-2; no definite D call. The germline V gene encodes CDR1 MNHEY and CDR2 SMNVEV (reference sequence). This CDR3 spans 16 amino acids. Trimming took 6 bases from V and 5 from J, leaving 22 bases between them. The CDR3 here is CASSYLNSGGSYGYTF. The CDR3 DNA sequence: TGTGCCAGCAGCTACCTCAACAGCGGAGGGAGTTATGGCTACACCTTC.

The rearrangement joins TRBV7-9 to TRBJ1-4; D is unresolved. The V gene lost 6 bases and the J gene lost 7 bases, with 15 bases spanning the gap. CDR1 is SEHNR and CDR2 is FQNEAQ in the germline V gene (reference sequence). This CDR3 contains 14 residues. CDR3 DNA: TGTGCCAGCAGGGATGCAGGATCTCCTGAAAAACTGTTTTTT. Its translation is CASRDAGSPEKLFF.

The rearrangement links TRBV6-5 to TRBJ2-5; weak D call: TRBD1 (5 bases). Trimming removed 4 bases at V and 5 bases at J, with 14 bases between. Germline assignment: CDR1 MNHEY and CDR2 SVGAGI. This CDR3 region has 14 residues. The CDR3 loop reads CASSLRTSEETQYF. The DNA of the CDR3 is TGTGCCAGCAGTTTACGGACATCTGAGGAGACCCAGTACTTC.

DNA for the CDR3: TGTGCCAGCAGTGAAGCGGTGAGCGCGTATGGCTACACCTTC. This translates into CASSEAVSAYGYTF. The chain links TRBV6-1 to TRBJ1-2; D unresolved. Germline CDR1 reads MNHNS; CDR2 reads SASEGT. The CDR3 contains 14 residues. The V and J ends lost 0 bases and 5 bases respectively, with 10 bases between them.

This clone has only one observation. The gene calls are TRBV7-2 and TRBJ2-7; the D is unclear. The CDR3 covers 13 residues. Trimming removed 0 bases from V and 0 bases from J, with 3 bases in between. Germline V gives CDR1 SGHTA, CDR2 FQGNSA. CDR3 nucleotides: TGTGCCAGCAGCTTAGCCATCTCCTACGAGCAGTACTTC. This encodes CASSLAISYEQYF.

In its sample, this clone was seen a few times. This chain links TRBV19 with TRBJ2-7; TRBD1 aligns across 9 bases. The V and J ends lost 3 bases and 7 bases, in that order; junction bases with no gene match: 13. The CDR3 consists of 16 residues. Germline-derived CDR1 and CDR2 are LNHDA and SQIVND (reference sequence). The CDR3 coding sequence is TGTGCCAGTAGTATCTTAACCGGGACAGGGTCCGTGGAGCAGTACTTC. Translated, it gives CASSILTGTGSVEQYF.